This T cell receptor beta chain was sequenced in a study of cytomegalovirus exposure and HLA in healthy donors. Broader study findings: HLA alleles were associated with 15,000 to 20,000 TCR beta sequences in a later analysis at 0.05 false discovery rate. Among the most significant clusters, several appeared linked to common viral pathogens in a later analysis.

This clone showed up just a few times. The target antigen is unknown. CDR3 length: 17 residues. Germline CDR1 is SGHTA and CDR2 is FQGTGA. V lost 5 bases, J lost 1 base, and 7 bases stayed unmatched. The PCR employed 60 Vbeta primers together with 13 Jbeta primers. Produced via immunoSEQ multiplex PCR; TCRdb's table is partial and in-frame only. The sample has approximately 40,000 clones, roughly 64% seen once. Sequencing used PBMCs. This TCR was recovered from a man aged 50-59 years in good health and CMV-seropositive. The chain carries TRBV7-3 and TRBJ2-6; 8 bases fit TRBD1. In DNA form, the CDR3 reads TGTGCCAGCAGCGCTACAGGGGGAACGTCTGGGGCCAACGTCCTGACTTTC. Its protein product is CASSATGGTSGANVLTF. The whole variable domain, remainder taken from reference TRBV7-3 and TRBJ2-6, is GAGVSQTPSNKVTEKGKYVELRCDPISGHTALYWYRQSLGQGPEFLIYFQGTGAADDSGLPNDRFFAVRPEGSVSTLKIQRTERGDSAVYLCASSATGGTSGANVLTFGAGSRLTVL.